This T cell receptor (beta chain) was sequenced in a study of neurological immune-mediated disorders. Study-level results: HTLV-1-associated myelopathy displayed the greatest TCR clonal expansion, and multiple sclerosis exhibited the smallest, lower than that of healthy controls. Subjects shared no identical expanded-clone CDR3 amino acid sequences, suggesting private TCR-beta repertoires in all groups.

The table lists this clonotype with many counts. What it binds is unknown. The cell input for sorted libraries was around 1 million, and those cells were CD4+ or CD8+ T cells. Germline CDR1 is SGDLS and CDR2 is YYNGEE. The CDR3 loop spans 12 amino acids. Trimming removed 7 bases from V and 3 bases from J, with 7 bases in between. Each CDR3 protein is one row after TCRdb ran MiXCR on the 5' RACE reads. The profile shows around 40,000 distinct CDR3 sequences, 6% to 7.5% of them singletons. Source material: CD4+ T cells from blood. This sequence originates from a man between 45 and 60 years old in good health. The V call is TRBV9, the J call TRBJ2-2; D is uncertain. The CDR3 region has the DNA TGTGCCAGCTCCTGGGACACCGGGGAGCTGTTTTTT. It codes for CASSWDTGELFF.